This TCR beta chain was sequenced during a study of graft-versus-host responses after intestinal transplantation. Study context: Grafts that recipients had were multivisceral, liver-intestinal, or isolated intestinal transplants. Anti-thymocyte globulin served as induction for all recipients, who then took tacrolimus and steroids for about three years.

In this sample, this clone turned up once. Antigen unknown. Assay: immunoSEQ multiplex PCR; the TCRdb copy retains only in-frame clones and omits some. The table records 95,000 to 110,000 clones, about 91% of them present only once. CDR3 size: 17 residues. Germline V gives CDR1 SGDLS, CDR2 YYNGEE. V lost 4 bases, J lost 4 bases, and 21 bases lay in between. Specimen: unstimulated CD4+ T cells sorted from spleen or lymph node cells, collected before transplant. The rearrangement joins TRBV9 to TRBJ1-3; D is perhaps TRBD1 (5 bases). This TCR was sampled from a human donor who was the organ donor for an intestinal transplant. The CDR3 DNA reads TGTGCCAGCAGCTCCCGACCCCTGATTGACAGAGGAAACACCATATATTTT. Its protein product is CASSSRPLIDRGNTIYF.